Following are 9 T cell receptor beta chains from one sample sequenced in a study of control samples from healthy donors and cancer patients. Sequenced by immunoSEQ multiplex PCR; TCRdb stores in-frame clones only, minus some. The repertoire has roughly 100,000 clones, about 91% of them found once; the top ten carry over 12%. The sample comprised blood. All receptors derive from a young man in good health.

The chain combines TRBV9 with TRBJ1-3, with D tentatively TRBD1 (5 bases). From germline, CDR1 is SGDLS and CDR2 YYNGEE. The CDR3 consists of 15 residues. The germline V and J ends were trimmed by 0 bases and 0 bases, with 7 bases remaining between them. The CDR3 DNA reads as TGTGCCAGCAGCGTAGTCGGGGCCTCTGGAAACACCATATATTTT. This sequence encodes CASSVVGASGNTIYF.

This rearrangement joins TRBV29-1 to TRBJ2-7, with 9 bases aligning to TRBD1. CDR3 length: 13 amino acids. V lost 6 bases and J lost 6; bases outside the gene matches: 9. Germline V CDR1 and CDR2: SQVTM, ANQGSEA. The CDR3 is CSVDMGQGGEQYF. The CDR3 nucleotides read TGCAGCGTAGACATGGGACAGGGAGGCGAGCAGTACTTC.

V usage is TRBV7-9 and J usage is TRBJ1-1, with D hard to call. Germline loops: CDR1 SEHNR, CDR2 FQNEAQ (reference sequence). CDR3 length equals 13 residues. The germline V and J ends were trimmed by 5 bases and 8 bases, with 15 bases remaining between them. CDR3 DNA sequence: TGTGCCAGCAGCCGAGACCAAGTAACCGAAGCTTTCTTT. This translates into CASSRDQVTEAFF.

This rearrangement joins TRBV5-4 to TRBJ2-3; 10 bases agree with TRBD2. After removal of 0 bases from V and 6 bases from J, the junction contained 7 bases not matched to a gene. The CDR3 spans 16 residues. The V gene's germline CDR1 is SGHNT and CDR2 YYREEE (reference sequence). The CDR3 coding sequence is TGTGCCAGCAGCTTGGAGCCTAGCGGGAGATTCGATACGCAGTATTTT. Amino acid sequence: CASSLEPSGRFDTQYF.

The chain uses TRBV19 and TRBJ1-2, with TRBD1 matching 8 bases. This CDR3 is 12 amino acids long. Germline V gene sequence: CDR1 LNHDA, CDR2 SQIVND (reference sequence). With V trimmed by 6 bases and J by 4 bases, 1 base remained unmatched. CDR3 bases: TGTGCCAGTAGCGGACAGGGCTATGGCTACACCTTC. Its translation is CASSGQGYGYTF.

This chain connects TRBV18 to TRBJ1-5; TRBD1 agrees at 8 bases. Germline V gives CDR1 KGHSH, CDR2 LQKENI. The J segment lost 5 bases and the V segment lost 3 bases, leaving 9 bases of the junction unmatched. CDR3 size: 16 residues. The chain's CDR3 is CASSPYQQDRDQPQHF. The DNA for the CDR3 is TGTGCCAGCTCACCTTACCAACAGGACAGGGATCAGCCCCAGCATTTT.

In this sample, this clone turned up once. V usage is TRBV10-3 and J usage is TRBJ2-1, with TRBD2 matching over 12 bases. The CDR3 consists of 16 residues. Germline values: CDR1 ENHRY, CDR2 SYGVKD. Trimming took 4 bases from V and 5 from J; bases not matched to a gene: 6. The CDR3 protein is CAISGLAGAGDNEQFF. CDR3 DNA sequence: TGTGCCATCAGTGGACTAGCGGGGGCGGGGGACAATGAGCAGTTCTTC.

The chain employs TRBV19 and TRBJ2-1; 10 nucleotides match TRBD2. The germline CDR1 and CDR2 sequences are LNHDA and SQIVND (reference sequence). The CDR3 runs 15 residues. Trimming at V came to 5 bases and at J to 6 bases, leaving 7 bases not matched to a gene. CDR3 residues: CASSLSLAGFNEQFF. CDR3 nucleotides: TGTGCCAGTAGTCTTTCACTAGCGGGATTCAATGAGCAGTTCTTC.

This clone is a singleton in its sample. The gene calls are TRBV6-5 and TRBJ2-2, with 9 bases matching TRBD2. V lost 5 bases, J lost 5 bases, and 6 bases stayed unmatched. CDR3 length: 15 residues. Looked up from germline, CDR1 is MNHEY and CDR2 is SVGAGI. CDR3 bases: TGTGCCAGCAGTATAGCGGGAGTAAGAACCGGGGAGCTGTTTTTT. It is translated as CASSIAGVRTGELFF.